The entry that follows covers one TCR beta chain sequence. The sample holds other DNA sequences that translate to the same CDR3. The data were obtained in a study of blood T cell repertoires in COVID-19. This CDR3 contains 18 residues. The V gene end was trimmed by 4 bases and the J gene end by 1 base; junction bases not matched to a gene: 13. Germline V gene data show CDR1 as SGDLS and CDR2 as YYNGEE. Source study methods: Estimation of nucleated cell counts relied on the amplification of reference gene primers. Sequencing was performed with immunoSEQ multiplex PCR; in TCRdb, only in-frame clones are kept and a portion is missing. V, J and clone size were drawn from that table, and D and trimming were deduced from the DNA. Counted here are 100,000 or so clones, around nine tenths occurring once; the ten biggest clones make up 5%.

The sample taken for sequencing was peripheral blood. The chain has TRBV9 and TRBJ2-2; 7 bases are a match to TRBD2. This receptor was obtained from a human donor in a cohort sampled during active COVID-19. CDR3 in amino acids: CASSSYGRGEGNTGELFF. The CDR3 DNA reads as TGTGCCAGCAGCTCTTATGGTCGGGGGGAGGGGAACACCGGGGAGCTGTTTTTT.